The 3 T cell receptor beta chains below were found in one sample sequenced in a study of shared T cell receptors in the human thymus. The method was immunoSEQ multiplex PCR; TCRdb's version includes in-frame clones alone and lacks a portion of them. This table holds hundreds of thousands of clones, approximately 87% found once. The same data also contributed to another study, on human thymus T cells.

Sequences were obtained from thymocytes. The receptors stem from a boy under three years old with a congenital heart defect.

To note about this clone: At the DNA level, this CDR3 is encoded by other sequences in the same sample as well. The chain uses TRBV4-1 and TRBJ2-7; D gene uncertain. CDR3 size: 13 residues. The germline V and J ends were trimmed by 0 bases and 3 bases, with 6 bases remaining between them. The germline V gene encodes CDR1 MGHRA and CDR2 YSYEKL. The CDR3 bases are TGCGCCAGCAGCCAAGATGCAGGCTACGAGCAGTACTTC. Translation: CASSQDAGYEQYF.

The chain has TRBV15 and TRBJ1-3; 7 bases map to TRBD1. Looked up from germline, CDR1 is LNHNV and CDR2 is YYDKDF (reference sequence). The CDR3 contains 23 residues. The V gene end was trimmed by 2 bases and the J gene end by 0 bases; junction bases not matched to a gene: 25. CDR3 DNA: TGTGCCACCAGCAGAACCCTTAAGCGTGGGACAGCCTACAGTAAAATCTCTGGAAACACCATATATTTT. This encodes CATSRTLKRGTAYSKISGNTIYF.

The chain combines TRBV5-4 with TRBJ2-2; weak D call: TRBD2 (5 bases). The V end was cut by 2 bases, the J end by 7 bases, with 6 bases between. The CDR3 sequence is 12 residues long. Germline CDR1 SGHNT, CDR2 YYREEE (reference sequence). The CDR3 spells CASSFRGGELFF. The CDR3 bases are TGTGCCAGCAGCTTTCGGGGCGGGGAGCTGTTTTTT. Filled out from reference TRBV5-4 and TRBJ2-2, the complete variable domain reads ETGVTQSPTHLIKTRGQQVTLRCSSQSGHNTVSWYQQALGQGPQFIFQYYREEENGRGNFPPRFSGLQFPNYSSELNVNALELDDSALYLCASSFRGGELFFGEGSRLTVL.